This T cell receptor (beta chain) originates from a study of monozygotic twins with inflammatory bowel disease. Regarding the study as a whole: The authors found no support for a single strong IBD-associated signal or clonotype.

To note about this clonotype: The antigen is not known.

From its re-call of the 5' RACE reads, TCRdb lists each CDR3 protein once, without DNA. This repertoire includes about 160,000 distinct CDR3 sequences. The germline gives CDR1 MGHRA, CDR2 YSYEKL. This CDR3 spans 16 amino acids. The chain is built from TRBV4-1 and TRBJ1-5. Material for sequencing was blood. The clonotype originates from a human donor with ulcerative colitis or Crohn's disease, or a healthy co-twin of an affected twin (not recorded which). The CDR3 spells CASSQPIAGGIQPQHF.